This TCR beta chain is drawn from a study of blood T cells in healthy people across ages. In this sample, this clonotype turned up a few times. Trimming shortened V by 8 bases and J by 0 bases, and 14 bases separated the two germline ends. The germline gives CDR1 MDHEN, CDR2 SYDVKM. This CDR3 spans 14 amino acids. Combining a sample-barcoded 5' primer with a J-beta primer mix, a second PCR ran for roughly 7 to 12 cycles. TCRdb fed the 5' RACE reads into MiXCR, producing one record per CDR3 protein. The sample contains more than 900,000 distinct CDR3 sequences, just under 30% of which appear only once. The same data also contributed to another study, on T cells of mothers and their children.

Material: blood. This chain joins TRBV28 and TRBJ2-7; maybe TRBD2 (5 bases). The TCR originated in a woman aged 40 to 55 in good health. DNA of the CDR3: TGTGCCAGCGTCGGACCCGAGGGCTCCTACGAGCAGTACTTC. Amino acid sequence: CASVGPEGSYEQYF. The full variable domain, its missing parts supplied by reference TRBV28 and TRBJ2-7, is DVKVTQSSRYLVKRTGEKVFLECVQDMDHENMFWYRQDPGLGLRLIYFSYDVKMKEKGDIPEGYSVSREKKERFSLILESASTNQTSMYLCASVGPEGSYEQYFGPGTRLTVT.